These 28 T cell receptor beta chains came from one sample sequenced in a study of shared clonotypes between healthy human individuals. TCRdb's table, derived via immunoSEQ multiplex PCR, lists solely in-frame clones and lacks some. The sample lists roughly 1,000,000 clones, about 80% seen once, with 0.52% in the top ten. The specimen was memory CD4+ T cells from PBMCs. Subset indicated: CD45RA-negative fraction. The receptors shown here come from a young man in good health. Some clones in this sample may be carry-over from other donors' samples.

This rearrangement joins TRBV5-1 to TRBJ2-2; tentatively, D is TRBD1 (5 bases). There are 15 residues in the CDR3. Germline V gene sequence: CDR1 SGHRS, CDR2 YFSETQ. Trimming shortened V by 2 bases and J by 4 bases, and 12 bases separated the two germline ends. CDR3 sequence reads: CASSFQGSSTGELFF. Written as DNA, the CDR3 is TGCGCCAGCAGCTTTCAGGGATCAAGCACCGGGGAGCTGTTTTTT. The variable domain in full, with the rest retrieved from reference TRBV5-1 and TRBJ2-2, is KAGVTQTPRYLIKTRGQQVTLSCSPISGHRSVSWYQQTPGQGLQFLFEYFSETQRNKGNFPGRFSGRQFSNSRSEMNVSTLELGDSALYLCASSFQGSSTGELFFGEGSRLTVL.

J is TRBJ2-2 and V is TRBV5-1, with TRBD2 matching over 13 bases. In germline, CDR1 is SGHRS, CDR2 YFSETQ. With 4 bases clipped from V and 7 bases from J, the junction kept 7 bases outside the gene matches. This CDR3 spans 16 amino acids. CDR3 protein: CASSHGLAGEDGELFF. The CDR3 DNA reads TGCGCCAGCAGCCATGGACTAGCGGGAGAAGACGGGGAGCTGTTTTTT.

For this clone: This could be a read error, since a much larger clone is one nucleotide away. This specimen includes other DNA sequences encoding the same CDR3. V and J are TRBV2 and TRBJ2-3; 11 bases fit TRBD2. Per germline, CDR1 SNHLY and CDR2 FYNNEI. V was clipped by 4 bases and J by 2 bases; unmatched bases: 2. The CDR3 covers 15 residues. The chain's CDR3 is CASSGLAGITDTQYF. In DNA, the CDR3 is TGTGCCAGCAGTGGACTAGCGGGGATCACAGATACGCAGTATTTT. Variable domain in full (rest from reference TRBV2 and TRBJ2-3): EPEVTQTPSHQVTQMGQEVILRCVPISNHLYFYWYRQILGQKVEFLVSFYNNEISEKSEIFDDQFSVERPDGSNFTLKIRSTKLEDSAMYFCASSGLAGITDTQYFGPGTRLTVL.

The J gene is TRBJ1-4, the V gene TRBV9, with D uncertain. Deletions cut 4 bases from V and 4 bases from J, with 11 bases between. There are 14 residues in the CDR3. Germline lookup yields CDR1 SGDLS and CDR2 YYNGEE. Here the CDR3 DNA reads TGTGCCAGCAGCCGAGACGCCGGTAATGAAAAACTGTTTTTT. Translating it yields CASSRDAGNEKLFF.

To note about this clone: The same CDR3 also results from other DNA sequences found in this sample. This rearrangement joins TRBV6-6 to TRBJ2-3; no clear D. This CDR3 is 11 amino acids long. V shed 5 bases and J shed 6 bases, with 6 bases lying between them. Germline-derived CDR1 and CDR2 are MNHNY and SVGAGI (reference sequence). CDR3 in DNA: TGTGCCAGCAGTGACCGGGATACGCAGTATTTT. Its translation is CASSDRDTQYF.

The V and J genes are TRBV28 and TRBJ2-7; D not resolved. The germline V gene has CDR1 MDHEN and CDR2 SYDVKM. This CDR3 contains 15 residues. Trimming left V 4 bases short and J 1 base short, with 14 bases between. CDR3 in amino acids: CASSSLRTASYEQYF. The CDR3 coding sequence is TGTGCCAGCAGTTCCCTTAGGACGGCTTCCTACGAGCAGTACTTC.

This clone was counted a single time. The chain combines TRBV10-3 with TRBJ2-7; 11 nucleotides line up with TRBD1. Germline V gene lookup returns CDR1 ENHRY and CDR2 SYGVKD. The CDR3 covers 16 residues. V trimming: 5 bases; J trimming: 7 bases; junction bases outside the gene matches: 13. CDR3 DNA sequence: TGTGCCATCAGTCAATCCGGGACAGGGGGTTGGGGAGAGCAGTACTTC. Translating it yields CAISQSGTGGWGEQYF.

The V and J genes are TRBV14 and TRBJ2-3; no definite D call. Germline V gene sequence: CDR1 SGHDN, CDR2 FVKESK. CDR3 size: 16 residues. With 5 bases removed from V and 0 bases from J, the gap between germline ends came to 15 bases. As DNA, the CDR3 is TGTGCCAGCAGCGACGACTCCATCTCTAGCACAGATACGCAGTATTTT. Amino acid sequence: CASSDDSISSTDTQYF.

The chain carries TRBV28 and TRBJ2-1, with 11 bases identical to TRBD2. The germline gives CDR1 MDHEN, CDR2 SYDVKM. The ends lost 5 bases at V and 8 bases at J; junction bases unmatched: 5. The CDR3 runs 14 residues. The DNA of the CDR3 is TGTGCCAGCAGTGAGACTAGCGGGATTCATGAGCAGTTCTTC. Translated, it gives CASSETSGIHEQFF. Together with reference TRBV28 and TRBJ2-1, the CDR3 gives the full variable domain: DVKVTQSSRYLVKRTGEKVFLECVQDMDHENMFWYRQDPGLGLRLIYFSYDVKMKEKGDIPEGYSVSREKKERFSLILESASTNQTSMYLCASSETSGIHEQFFGPGTRLTVL.

J is TRBJ1-2 and V is TRBV28; D gene unclear. The ends were cut back, 2 bases at V and 1 base at J, with 5 bases in the middle. The CDR3 has 13 amino acids. Germline loops: CDR1 MDHEN, CDR2 SYDVKM. The chain's CDR3 is CASSLVSNYGYTF. CDR3 in DNA: TGTGCCAGCAGTTTAGTCAGTAACTATGGCTACACCTTC.

V usage is TRBV29-1 and J usage is TRBJ1-1; TRBD1 is a possible D gene (6 bases). Trimming took 7 bases from V and 10 from J, leaving 16 bases between them. This CDR3 is built from 11 residues. Germline loops: CDR1 SQVTM, CDR2 ANQGSEA. The CDR3 reads CSGKSGGAAFF. DNA of the CDR3: TGCAGCGGTAAAAGTGGGGGGGCAGCTTTCTTT.

The chain couples TRBV20-1 to TRBJ2-1; 7 nucleotides line up with TRBD2. CDR3 length equals 11 residues. The junction had 4 bases not matched to a gene; V was cut back by 5 bases and J by 9 bases. The germline gives CDR1 DFQATT, CDR2 SNEGSKA (reference sequence). CDR3 in amino acids: CSAFTSAEQFF. CDR3 bases: TGCAGTGCTTTCACTAGCGCTGAGCAGTTCTTC.

The rearrangement joins TRBV6-6 to TRBJ2-7; D perhaps matches TRBD2 (5 bases). In germline, CDR1 is MNHNY, CDR2 SVGAGI (reference sequence). This CDR3 has 14 amino acids. Trimming shortened V by 5 bases and J by 0 bases, and 11 bases separated the two germline ends. CDR3 region: CASSSQRTSYEQYF. The CDR3 DNA reads TGTGCCAGCAGTAGCCAGCGGACCTCCTACGAGCAGTACTTC.

The rearrangement uses TRBV18 and TRBJ2-3; TRBD2 might be the D (6 bases). The CDR3 spans 17 residues. The germline V and J ends were trimmed by 3 bases and 4 bases, with 20 bases remaining between them. CDR1 and CDR2 from the germline V gene are KGHSH and LQKENI. CDR3 nucleotides: TGTGCCAGCTCACCCTCTATTGGACTATCTGGCGCAGATACGCAGTATTTT. It is translated as CASSPSIGLSGADTQYF.

This clone was found a few times. The V gene is TRBV29-1, the J gene TRBJ1-1; D is ambiguous. V was trimmed by 3 bases and J by 4 bases, leaving 3 bases between them. CDR1 SQVTM and CDR2 ANQGSEA come from the germline V gene. CDR3 length equals 10 residues. The CDR3 bases are TGCAGCGTTGAGAGCACTGAAGCTTTCTTT. Amino acid sequence: CSVESTEAFF. The complete variable domain, with remaining parts taken from reference TRBV29-1 and TRBJ1-1, reads SAVISQKPSRDICQRGTSLTIQCQVDSQVTMMFWYRQQPGQSLTLIATANQGSEATYESGFVIDKFPISRPNLTFSTLTVSNMSPEDSSIYLCSVESTEAFFGQGTRLTVV.

This sequence joins TRBV6-1 and TRBJ2-7, with unresolved D. Germline V gives CDR1 MNHNS, CDR2 SASEGT. The V and J ends lost 7 bases and 3 bases respectively, with 10 bases between them. The CDR3 has 12 amino acids. For the CDR3, the DNA is TGTGCCAGCACGGAACCCAACTACGAGCAGTACTTC. Protein product: CASTEPNYEQYF.

The genes are TRBV7-9 and TRBJ1-4; D possibly corresponds to TRBD1 (6 bases). This CDR3 region has 16 residues. The germline V and J ends were trimmed by 1 base and 5 bases, with 14 bases remaining between them. Germline V gene sequence: CDR1 SEHNR, CDR2 FQNEAQ (reference sequence). CDR3 sequence reads: CASSLGFRGRNEKLFF. DNA for the CDR3: TGTGCCAGCAGCTTAGGGTTCAGGGGAAGGAATGAAAAACTGTTTTTT.

The chain recombines TRBV2 with TRBJ2-7; 7 bases are shared with TRBD1. CDR3 length equals 12 residues. With 6 bases clipped from V and 7 bases from J, the junction kept 6 bases outside the gene matches. Germline CDR1 SNHLY, CDR2 FYNNEI. The CDR3 here is CASRRQGWEQYF. CDR3 nucleotide sequence: TGTGCCAGCAGGAGACAGGGTTGGGAGCAGTACTTC. Full variable domain (remainder filled in from reference TRBV2 and TRBJ2-7): EPEVTQTPSHQVTQMGQEVILRCVPISNHLYFYWYRQILGQKVEFLVSFYNNEISEKSEIFDDQFSVERPDGSNFTLKIRSTKLEDSAMYFCASRRQGWEQYFGPGTRLTVT.

This clone was counted once. This sequence joins TRBV29-1 and TRBJ2-3; 7 bases agree with TRBD2. The trim removed 8 bases at V and 0 bases at J, leaving 8 bases unmatched. Germline V CDR1 and CDR2: SQVTM, ANQGSEA. The length of the CDR3 is 14 residues. The CDR3 is CSSIGGTSTDTQYF. The CDR3 DNA reads TGCAGCTCAATCGGGGGGACTAGCACAGATACGCAGTATTTT.

The chain uses TRBV7-8 and TRBJ2-7; D remains unclear. The CDR3 totals 13 residues. Germline CDR1 and CDR2: SGHVS and FQNEAQ. With 3 bases removed from V and 6 bases from J, the gap between germline ends came to 12 bases. The CDR3 here is CASSFGLEGEQYF. DNA for the CDR3: TGTGCCAGCAGCTTCGGTCTTGAAGGCGAGCAGTACTTC.

The rearrangement joins TRBV5-1 to TRBJ2-3; D might be TRBD2 (5 bases). The CDR3 totals 14 residues. The V gene lost 4 bases and the J gene lost 5 bases, with 14 bases spanning the gap. Germline CDR1 and CDR2: SGHRS and YFSETQ. The CDR3 spells CASSPGLVLDTQYF. The CDR3 region has the DNA TGCGCCAGCAGCCCAGGACTCGTTTTAGATACGCAGTATTTT.

The J gene is TRBJ2-1, the V gene TRBV4-3; D uncertain. V was pared by 0 bases and J by 1 base, with 16 bases between. The V gene's germline CDR1 is LGHNA and CDR2 YSLEER. CDR3 length: 18 residues. CDR3 in DNA: TGCGCCAGCAGCCAAGAAACCCCCCGCAGCCTATCCTACAATGAGCAGTTCTTC. Protein product: CASSQETPRSLSYNEQFF.

The chain is built from TRBV6-6 and TRBJ1-2; 7 bases agree with TRBD1. Per the germline V gene, CDR1 is MNHNY and CDR2 is SVGAGI (reference sequence). The V gene end was trimmed by 5 bases and the J gene end by 5 bases; junction bases not matched to a gene: 5. The CDR3 length is 13 residues. In DNA form, the CDR3 reads TGTGCCAGCAGTCGTACAGGGGATTATGGCTACACCTTC. It is translated as CASSRTGDYGYTF.

Points on this clone: The sample contains more than one DNA sequence encoding this CDR3. The J gene is TRBJ1-5, the V gene TRBV6-6; no firm D call. This CDR3 has 13 residues. Germline CDR1 is MNHNY and CDR2 is SVGAGI (reference sequence). V was shortened by 8 bases and J by 0 bases, with 8 bases between the two germline ends. In nucleotides, the CDR3 is TGTGCCAGCCGGCTGGATAGCAATCAGCCCCAGCATTTT. This sequence encodes CASRLDSNQPQHF.

The V gene is TRBV2, the J gene TRBJ2-1; 8 bases map to TRBD1. In germline, CDR1 is SNHLY, CDR2 FYNNEI. The CDR3 is 15 residues long. The J segment lost 2 bases and the V segment lost 7 bases, leaving 7 bases of the junction unmatched. CDR3 DNA: TGTGCCAGCAACGCAGACAGGGGCGCCTACAATGAGCAGTTCTTC. It yields the protein CASNADRGAYNEQFF.

This clone was seen only once. V is TRBV6-5 and J is TRBJ1-4; D not resolved. CDR1 is MNHEY, CDR2 SVGAGI, per germline. The CDR3 covers 14 residues. Trimming removed 6 bases at V and 0 bases at J, with 8 bases between. The CDR3 spells CASRRAATNEKLFF. The CDR3 coding sequence is TGTGCCAGCAGAAGGGCAGCAACTAATGAAAAACTGTTTTTT.

The sample holds a few counts of this clone. V and J are TRBV5-1 and TRBJ2-5; 8 positions agree with TRBD2. V lost 5 bases, J lost 4 bases, and 10 bases stayed unmatched. CDR3 length: 15 residues. CDR1 is SGHRS and CDR2 is YFSETQ in the germline V gene. This CDR3 reads CASRETGTSGETQYF. CDR3 coding DNA: TGCGCCAGCAGGGAGACCGGGACTAGTGGAGAGACCCAGTACTTC.

This clone was seen only a few times. The J gene is TRBJ1-2, the V gene TRBV11-1, with 8 nucleotides matching TRBD1. J gave up 7 bases and V 5 bases, and 9 bases lay outside the gene matches. There are 14 residues in the CDR3. CDR1 and CDR2 (germline): SGHAT, FQDESV (reference sequence). CDR3 DNA sequence: TGTGCCAGCAGCCGAATCGGGACAGGCGGTGGCTACACCTTC. Translated, it gives CASSRIGTGGGYTF.